This TCR beta chain appears in the sequencing data of a study of PD-L1 blockade in urothelial cancer. Study-level background: Of some 29 patients, about 25 were males with bladder-origin urothelial cancer. Whole-study findings and limits: Tumor-linked clones in blood grew more by 3 weeks in durable-benefit patients.

The CDR3 has 16 amino acids. Between the trimmed V and J ends, which lost 5 bases and 2 bases, there was a span of 17 bases. Germline CDR1 is MDHEN and CDR2 is SYDVKM. As for time point: pretreatment peripheral blood. Patients' urothelial carcinoma was locally advanced or metastatic. Concerning this clone: Antigen: not known.

Repertoires were generated with immunoSEQ multiplex PCR, while TCRdb's copy carries only in-frame clones and drops some. The sample yields tens of thousands of clones, around 86% seen once. This sample comprised PBMCs, obtained around atezolizumab (anti-PD-L1) treatment. The chain has TRBV28 and TRBJ2-3; D is perhaps TRBD2 (5 bases). The origin of this receptor is a man in his 60s with urothelial cancer. CDR3 protein: CASSPTEAVYTDTQYF. DNA of the CDR3: TGTGCCAGCAGTCCTACAGAAGCGGTCTACACAGATACGCAGTATTTT. The full variable domain, its missing parts supplied by reference TRBV28 and TRBJ2-3, is DVKVTQSSRYLVKRTGEKVFLECVQDMDHENMFWYRQDPGLGLRLIYFSYDVKMKEKGDIPEGYSVSREKKERFSLILESASTNQTSMYLCASSPTEAVYTDTQYFGPGTRLTVL.